This TCR beta chain appears in the sequencing data of a study of T cell repertoires in cytomegalovirus infection. Per germline, CDR1 SEHNR and CDR2 FQNEAQ (reference sequence). This CDR3 is 12 amino acids long. The V and J ends lost 3 bases and 5 bases respectively, with 7 bases between them. On this clonotype itself: The antigen is unknown.

TCRdb processed the reads anew with MiXCR; each CDR3 protein has one entry. The table shows hundreds of thousands of distinct CDR3 sequences, with 42% occurring only once. The sample here was cultured PBMCs, taken from culture after CMV antigen stimulation. J is TRBJ1-1 and V is TRBV7-9; D gene unclear. This sequence originates from a human donor in good health (CMV status not recorded). Some clones in this sample may be carry-over from other donors' samples. In nucleotides, the CDR3 is TGTGCCAGCAGCTTTATAGGGACTGAAGCTTTCTTT. It specifies CASSFIGTEAFF. The whole variable domain, remainder taken from reference TRBV7-9 and TRBJ1-1, is DTGVSQNPRHKITKRGQNVTFRCDPISEHNRLYWYRQTLGQGPEFLTYFQNEAQLEKSRLLSDRFSAERPKGSFSTLEIQRTEQGDSAMYLCASSFIGTEAFFGQGTRLTVV.